The 28 T cell receptor beta chains listed next were all sequenced from one sample in a study of low-dose radiotherapy and immunotherapy resistance in tumors. Time point: before trial treatment. Primers used for first-strand cDNA, a TRAV- and TRBV-specific set, covered both alpha and beta chains. Amplification, which lasted 20 PCR cycles, used a constant-region primer and V-primer adapter to amplify TCRs. TCRdb analysed the reads with MiXCR anew, one entry per CDR3 protein. The data contain over 55,000 distinct CDR3 sequences, roughly 30% of them seen just once; the ten biggest clones take up over 8.5%. The sequenced sample was PBMCs, obtained before treatment. All receptors come from a female donor with ovarian cancer.

This clonotype was seen at least ten times. The gene calls are TRBV11-2 and TRBJ2-2; TRBD2 matches 9 bases. The CDR3 extends over 21 amino acids. The junction had 15 bases not matched to a gene; V was cut back by 1 base and J by 0 bases. In germline, CDR1 is SGHAT, CDR2 FQNNGV. The CDR3 DNA reads TGTGCCAGCAGCTTAGGGACGGGGTGGCGGGGGGGCCGCGCGAACACCGGGGAGCTGTTTTTT. Translating it yields CASSLGTGWRGGRANTGELFF.

The rearrangement uses TRBV3-1 and TRBJ2-3, with D perhaps matching TRBD2 (5 bases). In germline, CDR1 is LGHDT, CDR2 YNNKEL (reference sequence). V dropped 5 bases and J dropped 1 base, with 13 bases sitting between them. The CDR3 runs to 15 residues. Here the CDR3 DNA reads TGTGCCAGCAGCATACGGGGAGCGGGCACAGATACGCAGTATTTT. Amino acid sequence: CASSIRGAGTDTQYF.

This clonotype was recorded once. A far larger clone is only one base removed, so a read error is likely. V gene TRBV12-3 or TRBV12-4 combines with J gene TRBJ2-1; 9 bases match TRBD1. With 2 bases clipped from V and 10 bases from J, the junction kept 9 bases outside the gene matches. The CDR3 sequence is 15 residues long. The CDR3 DNA sequence: TGTGCCAGCAGTTTAAGGGGACAGGGTTCCTACGAGCAGTTCTTC. This codes for CASSLRGQGSYEQFF.

Many counts were recorded for this clonotype. The J gene is TRBJ1-1, the V gene TRBV4-1; D gene uncertain. The CDR3 runs to 14 residues. V was shortened by 2 bases and J by 6 bases, with 13 bases between the two germline ends. Germline V gene data show CDR1 as MGHRA and CDR2 as YSYEKL. Here the CDR3 DNA reads TGCGCCAGCAGCCAATCGCTTAAGGGCTCTGAAGCTTTCTTT. Residues: CASSQSLKGSEAFF.

This sequence joins TRBV20-1 and TRBJ2-1; 7 nucleotides align to TRBD2. The germline gives CDR1 DFQATT, CDR2 SNEGSKA (reference sequence). This CDR3 region has 22 residues. Germline trimming cut 4 bases from V and 1 base from J; bases unmatched to any gene: 28. CDR3 bases: TGCAGTGCTACACCCCAGGGATGGGGCCTAATAGGCGGGAGTACATCCTACAATGAGCAGTTCTTC. Amino acid sequence: CSATPQGWGLIGGSTSYNEQFF.

As regards this clonotype: The DNA is left out, because the CDR3 cannot be placed on it with certainty; the CDR3 is given as TCRdb lists it. This chain joins TRBV5-4 and TRBJ2-7; the DNA was not compared with TRBD2, the D call given in the table. Germline CDR1 reads SGHNT; CDR2 reads YYREEE (reference sequence). Both ends counted, the CDR3 spans 24 residues. CDR3 sequence reads: CASTNQTSMYLCATLAGGRYEQYF.

CDR3 bases: TGTGCCAGCAGCCCGGATAGGACAGGGAGTAATCAGCCCCAGCATTTT. This gives the protein CASSPDRTGSNQPQHF. The rearrangement joins TRBV12-3 or TRBV12-4 to TRBJ1-5; 8 bases match TRBD1. CDR3 length: 16 residues. Trimming took 6 bases from V and 4 from J; bases not matched to a gene: 11.

Many counts were recorded for this clonotype. The J gene is TRBJ2-1, the V gene TRBV20-1; D might be TRBD2 (6 bases). V was shortened by 6 bases and J by 10 bases, with 16 bases between the two germline ends. The CDR3 sequence is 12 residues long. Germline V gene sequence: CDR1 DFQATT, CDR2 SNEGSKA (reference sequence). In DNA form, the CDR3 reads TGCAGTGCCATGCGGGGAGGATGGGAGCAGTTCTTC. Its translation is CSAMRGGWEQFF.

In its sample, this clonotype was seen many times. V and J are TRBV28 and TRBJ1-5; no definite D call. The V gene lost 7 bases and the J gene lost 7 bases, with 14 bases spanning the gap. Germline CDR1 and CDR2: MDHEN and SYDVKM. This CDR3 has 13 amino acids. This chain's CDR3 is CASTTQRRQPQHF. CDR3 coding DNA: TGTGCCAGCACCACCCAACGGAGGCAGCCCCAGCATTTT.

This clonotype was counted at least ten times. The chain is built from TRBV29-1 and TRBJ2-2; D remains ambiguous. V gave up 8 bases and J gave up 1 base, with 8 bases separating them. CDR3 size: 12 residues. CDR1 and CDR2 (germline): SQVTM, ANQGSEA. The CDR3 coding sequence is TGCAGCTCCTCAGGGAACACCGGGGAGCTGTTTTTT. Protein: CSSSGNTGELFF.

This clonotype has ten or more counts. The rearrangement joins TRBV29-1 to TRBJ2-2; D gene uncertain. V lost 7 bases and J 6 bases, leaving 15 bases between the germline ends. CDR3 length: 13 residues. Looked up from germline, CDR1 is SQVTM and CDR2 is ANQGSEA. The CDR3 reads CSALGVGAGELFF. Here the CDR3 DNA reads TGCAGCGCCCTAGGCGTGGGCGCCGGGGAGCTGTTTTTT.

The genes are TRBV7-2 and TRBJ2-5; perhaps TRBD2 as D (6 bases). The germline V gene encodes CDR1 SGHTA and CDR2 FQGNSA. The CDR3 extends over 14 amino acids. V was trimmed by 2 bases and J by 7 bases, leaving 14 bases between them. The CDR3 reads CASSLSRPEGTQYF. The DNA of the CDR3 is TGTGCCAGCAGCTTATCCAGACCGGAGGGGACCCAGTACTTC.

The V and J genes are TRBV24-1 and TRBJ1-5; D remains unclear. V was clipped by 9 bases and J by 2 bases, with 13 bases between them. CDR1 KGHDR and CDR2 SFDVKD come from the germline V gene. The CDR3 length is 14 residues. The CDR3 loop is CATGEGSGNQPQHF. In DNA, the CDR3 is TGTGCCACCGGAGAGGGATCGGGCAATCAGCCCCAGCATTTT.

This clonotype has only a few counts. The V gene is TRBV19, the J gene TRBJ2-2; TRBD1 might be the D (6 bases). V lost 5 bases, J lost 0 bases, and 19 bases lay in between. Per germline, CDR1 LNHDA and CDR2 SQIVND (reference sequence). CDR3 length equals 18 residues. Written as DNA, the CDR3 is TGTGCCAGTAGTCTCGCAACGCCGGGACAATCGAACACCGGGGAGCTGTTTTTT. Translation: CASSLATPGQSNTGELFF. The whole variable domain, filled in from reference TRBV19 and TRBJ2-2, reads DGGITQSPKYLFRKEGQNVTLSCEQNLNHDAMYWYRQDPGQGLRLIYYSQIVNDFQKGDIAEGYSVSREKKESFPLTVTSAQKNPTAFYLCASSLATPGQSNTGELFFGEGSRLTVL.

This chain connects TRBV14 to TRBJ2-3, with 11 positions matching TRBD2. The germline V gene has CDR1 SGHDN and CDR2 FVKESK. The CDR3 is 16 amino acids. J gave up 2 bases and V 4 bases, and 5 bases lay outside the gene matches. The CDR3 nucleotides read TGTGCCAGCAGCCTGTTAGCGGGAGGGCACACAGATACGCAGTATTTT. This encodes CASSLLAGGHTDTQYF.

The genes are TRBV28 and TRBJ2-5, with 8 bases aligning to TRBD1. This CDR3 spans 16 amino acids. Germline loops: CDR1 MDHEN, CDR2 SYDVKM. V lost 3 bases, J lost 2 bases, and 8 bases stayed unmatched. The CDR3: CASSFGVWTGQETQYF. As DNA, the CDR3 is TGTGCCAGCAGTTTTGGCGTCTGGACAGGGCAAGAGACCCAGTACTTC.

This sequence joins TRBV5-4 and TRBJ1-4; a possible D gene is TRBD1 (5 bases). The CDR3 loop spans 13 amino acids. Trimming removed 4 bases at V and 3 bases at J, with 7 bases between. Germline V gene data show CDR1 as SGHNT and CDR2 as YYREEE (reference sequence). This CDR3 is CASSQGANEKLFF. CDR3 in DNA: TGTGCCAGCAGCCAGGGTGCTAATGAAAAACTGTTTTTT.

The V call is TRBV23-1, the J call TRBJ2-1, with D perhaps matching TRBD1 (5 bases). TRBV23-1 is designated an ORF whose function remains uncertain. The CDR3 has 15 residues. V was clipped by 0 bases and J by 8 bases, with 14 bases between them. The CDR3 loop is CASSQSFPRAHEQFF. The DNA for the CDR3 is TGCGCCAGCAGTCAATCATTTCCCAGGGCCCATGAGCAGTTCTTC.

The table lists this clonotype with many counts. V usage is TRBV24-1 and J usage is TRBJ2-1; the D gene is possibly TRBD1 (6 bases). The length of the CDR3 is 13 residues. V lost 6 bases and J 9 bases, leaving 14 bases between the germline ends. The germline CDR1 and CDR2 sequences are KGHDR and SFDVKD. The CDR3 DNA follows: TGTGCCACCAGTAGGTCAGGGGCTATTGAGCAGTTCTTC. Translating it yields CATSRSGAIEQFF.

This clonotype is a singleton in its sample. The junction and the germline gene differ at one end; a read error may be behind it. This rearrangement joins TRBV12-3 or TRBV12-4 to TRBJ2-2; 8 positions match TRBD2. The CDR3 runs to 15 residues. CDR3 residues: CASSLGTRGVGELFF. CDR3 bases: TGTGCCAGCAGTTTGGGGACTAGAGGCGTCGGGGAGCTGTTCTTT.

This clonotype was picked up many times. The J gene is TRBJ2-5, the V gene TRBV12-3 or TRBV12-4; D uncertain. CDR3 length equals 15 residues. V was clipped by 3 bases and J by 4 bases, with 15 bases between them. CDR3 nucleotides: TGTGCCAGCAGTTTTGGGGTAGGGAAGGGAGAGACCCAGTACTTC. Residues: CASSFGVGKGETQYF.

This clonotype occurred a few times. The chain is built from TRBV5-4 and TRBJ2-2; D remains ambiguous. Germline V CDR1 and CDR2: SGHNT, YYREEE (reference sequence). Deletions cut 4 bases from V and 0 bases from J, with 7 bases between. CDR3 length: 14 residues. The CDR3 is CASSRLTNTGELFF. The CDR3 DNA follows: TGTGCCAGCAGCCGACTCACGAACACCGGGGAGCTGTTTTTT.

As for this clonotype: No DNA is shown, since the ends of the CDR3 on it are uncertain; the CDR3 is the one TCRdb lists. V gene TRBV28 combines with J gene TRBJ2-2; TRBD1 is taken as the D call from the table, unchecked against the DNA. Germline values: CDR1 MDHEN, CDR2 SYDVKM. The CDR3 is 15 amino acids in total, end residues counted. The chain's CDR3 is CASLRTPNTGELFFF.

This clonotype is medium-sized in the sample. This rearrangement joins TRBV11-2 to TRBJ2-1; TRBD2 agrees at 10 bases. CDR3 length: 17 amino acids. With V trimmed by 4 bases and J by 8 bases, 14 bases remained unmatched. CDR1 is SGHAT, CDR2 FQNNGV, per germline. In DNA, the CDR3 is TGTGCCAGCAGCTCCTACTCCCTTAGCGGGAGGTGGTATGAGCAGTTCTTC. It translates to CASSSYSLSGRWYEQFF.

This clonotype was found many times. This chain connects TRBV27 to TRBJ2-2; D remains unclear. Germline CDR1 is MNHEY and CDR2 is SMNVEV (reference sequence). The CDR3 has 11 amino acids. The V end lost 3 bases, the J end lost 6 bases, and 2 bases lay between the germline ends. The CDR3 spells CASSLAGELFF. Written as DNA, the CDR3 is TGTGCCAGCAGTTTGGCCGGGGAGCTGTTTTTT.

This clonotype was counted at least ten times. The chain links TRBV15 to TRBJ2-1, with TRBD1 matching over 10 bases. V dropped 1 base and J dropped 8; count of bases not matched to a gene: 14. CDR1 is LNHNV, CDR2 YYDKDF, per germline (reference sequence). CDR3 length: 18 residues. CDR3 region: CATSRGLLGTGERDEQFF. CDR3 sequence (DNA): TGTGCCACCAGCAGAGGACTACTCGGGACAGGGGAGAGGGATGAGCAGTTCTTC.

In this sample, this clonotype turned up many times. This rearrangement joins TRBV20-1 to TRBJ2-1; 9 nucleotides line up with TRBD2. This CDR3 spans 18 amino acids. The V and J ends lost 0 bases and 0 bases, in that order; junction bases with no gene match: 9. Germline V gene data show CDR1 as DFQATT and CDR2 as SNEGSKA (reference sequence). The CDR3 nucleotides read TGCAGTGCTAGAGAGGGACGAGCGGGGGGAAGCTCCTACAATGAGCAGTTCTTC. This encodes CSAREGRAGGSSYNEQFF.

A note on this clonotype: This likely reflects a read error, since a far larger clone is one base away. The rearrangement uses TRBV9 and TRBJ2-7; D remains ambiguous. The CDR3 contains 13 residues. Germline CDR1 and CDR2: SGDLS and YYNGEE. V was shortened by 3 bases and J by 7 bases, with 14 bases between the two germline ends. The CDR3 nucleotides read TGTGCCAGCAGCGACCGAGGCTACAATGAGCAGTACTTC. Its protein product is CASSDRGYNEQYF.